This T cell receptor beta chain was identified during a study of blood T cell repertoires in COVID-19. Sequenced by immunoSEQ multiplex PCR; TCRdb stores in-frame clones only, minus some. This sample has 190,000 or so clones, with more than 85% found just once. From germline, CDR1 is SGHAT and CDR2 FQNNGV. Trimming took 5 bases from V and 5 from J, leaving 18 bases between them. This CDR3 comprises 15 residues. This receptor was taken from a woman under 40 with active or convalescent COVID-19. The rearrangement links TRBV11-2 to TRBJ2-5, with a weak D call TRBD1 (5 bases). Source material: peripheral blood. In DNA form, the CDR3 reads TGTGCCAGCAGCACTCAGGGTGCCACCAGGGAGACCCAGTACTTC. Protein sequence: CASSTQGATRETQYF.